This T cell receptor (beta chain) emerged from a study of T cell changes during pregnancy in multiple sclerosis (dated by TCRdb to about 2019). Turning to the overall study: In women with multiple sclerosis, the researchers looked at how the T cell repertoire shifted as pregnancy progressed.

The method behind the library was the immunoSEQ multiplex PCR assay. Sourced from immuneACCESS, this table was stored by TCRdb with only in-frame sequences that have V and J called. A share of the clones is absent; for the studies checked, an unresolved V gene accounts for under half, and the remainder has no known explanation. The sample table contains roughly 31,000 clones; only one count was recorded for roughly 92% of them. More than 0.7% of the sample lies in the top ten. The CDR3 has 17 amino acids, counting the end cysteine and phenylalanine. Kept here is only the CDR3 DNA, which spans 51 bases and is read in frame from base 1. The V end gives up 0 bases and the J end 8 bases, leaving 13 bases in the junction not matched to a gene. CDR1 and CDR2, per the germline V gene, are LGHNA and YSLEER. A note on this clone: It lacks a known antigen. No quality values exist for individual bases; no much larger clone is one base distant.

Here the sequenced sample was CD4+ T cells from peripheral blood mononuclear cells, taken in the first trimester of pregnancy. The receptor's source is a female donor with multiple sclerosis, enrolled in a pregnancy study. The rearranged chain carries TRBV4-3 and TRBJ1-2; 9 nucleotides in the junction match TRBD1. The nucleotide sequence is TGCGCCAGCAGCCAAGAGTGGCCGGGACAGGGCTATGAAGGCTACACCTTC. Its protein reads: CASSQEWPGQGYEGYTF.